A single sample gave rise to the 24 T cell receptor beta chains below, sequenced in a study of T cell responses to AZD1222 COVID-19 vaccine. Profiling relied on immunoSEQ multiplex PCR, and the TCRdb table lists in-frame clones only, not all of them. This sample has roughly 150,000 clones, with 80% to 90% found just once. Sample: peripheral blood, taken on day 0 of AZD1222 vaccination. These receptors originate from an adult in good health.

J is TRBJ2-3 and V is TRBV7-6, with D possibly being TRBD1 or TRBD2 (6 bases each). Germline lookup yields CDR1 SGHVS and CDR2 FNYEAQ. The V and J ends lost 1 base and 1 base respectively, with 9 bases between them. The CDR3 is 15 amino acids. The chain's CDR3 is CASSLGGAGTDTQYF. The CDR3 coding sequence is TGTGCCAGCAGCTTAGGGGGGGCTGGCACAGATACGCAGTATTTT.

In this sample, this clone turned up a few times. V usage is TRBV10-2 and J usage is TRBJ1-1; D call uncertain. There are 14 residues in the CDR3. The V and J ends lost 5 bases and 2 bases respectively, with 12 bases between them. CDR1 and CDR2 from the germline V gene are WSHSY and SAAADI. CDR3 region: CASSLTTSNTEAFF. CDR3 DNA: TGCGCCAGCAGTTTGACTACTAGTAACACTGAAGCTTTCTTT.

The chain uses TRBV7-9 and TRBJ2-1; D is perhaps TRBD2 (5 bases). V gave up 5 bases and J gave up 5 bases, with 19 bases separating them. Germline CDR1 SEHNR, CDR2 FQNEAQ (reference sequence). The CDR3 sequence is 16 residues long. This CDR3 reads CASSPTSGPDHNEQFF. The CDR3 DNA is TGTGCCAGCAGCCCAACCAGCGGACCCGACCACAATGAGCAGTTCTTC.

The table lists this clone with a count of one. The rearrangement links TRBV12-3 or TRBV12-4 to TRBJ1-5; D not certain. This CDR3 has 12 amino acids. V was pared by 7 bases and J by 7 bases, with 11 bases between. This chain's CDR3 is CASTEPGQPQHF. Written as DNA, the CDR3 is TGTGCCAGCACCGAACCGGGGCAGCCCCAGCATTTT.

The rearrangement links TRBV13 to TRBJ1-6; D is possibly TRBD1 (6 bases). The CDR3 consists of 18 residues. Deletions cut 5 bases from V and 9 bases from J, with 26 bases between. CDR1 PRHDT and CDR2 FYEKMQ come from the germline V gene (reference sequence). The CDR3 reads CASSEAALYRDKASPLHF. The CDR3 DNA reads TGTGCCAGCAGCGAGGCTGCCCTATACAGGGATAAGGCTTCACCCCTCCACTTT.

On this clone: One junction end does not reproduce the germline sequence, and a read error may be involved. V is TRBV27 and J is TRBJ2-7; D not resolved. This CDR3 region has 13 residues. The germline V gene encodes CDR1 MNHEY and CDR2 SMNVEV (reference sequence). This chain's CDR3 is CASALSLSYERYF. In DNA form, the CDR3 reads TGTGCCAGCGCCCTTTCACTTTCCTACGAGCGGTACTTC.

The CDR3 reads CASTNRASGNTIYF. The CDR3 bases are TGTGCCAGCACAAACCGGGCCTCTGGAAACACCATATATTTT. V usage is TRBV18 and J usage is TRBJ1-3, with D hard to call. The V and J ends lost 8 bases and 0 bases respectively, with 11 bases between them. In germline, CDR1 is KGHSH, CDR2 LQKENI. This CDR3 contains 14 residues.

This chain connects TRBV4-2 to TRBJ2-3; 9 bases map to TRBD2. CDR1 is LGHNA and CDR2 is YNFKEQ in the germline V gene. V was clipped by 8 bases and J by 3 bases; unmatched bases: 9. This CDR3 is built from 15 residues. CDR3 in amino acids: CASGGAGGDTDTQYF. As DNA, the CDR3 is TGTGCCAGCGGGGGAGCGGGGGGTGATACAGATACGCAGTATTTT.

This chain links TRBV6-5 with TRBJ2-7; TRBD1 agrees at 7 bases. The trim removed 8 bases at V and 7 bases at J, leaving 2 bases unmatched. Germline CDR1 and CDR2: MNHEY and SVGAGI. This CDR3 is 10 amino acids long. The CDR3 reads CASAQGEQYF. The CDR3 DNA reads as TGTGCCAGCGCACAGGGGGAGCAGTACTTC.

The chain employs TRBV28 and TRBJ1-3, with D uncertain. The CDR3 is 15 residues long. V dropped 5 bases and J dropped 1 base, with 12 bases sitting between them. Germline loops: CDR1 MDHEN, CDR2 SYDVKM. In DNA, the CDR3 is TGTGCCAGCAGTCCTGACCGCGGGTCTGGAAACACCATATATTTT. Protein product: CASSPDRGSGNTIYF.

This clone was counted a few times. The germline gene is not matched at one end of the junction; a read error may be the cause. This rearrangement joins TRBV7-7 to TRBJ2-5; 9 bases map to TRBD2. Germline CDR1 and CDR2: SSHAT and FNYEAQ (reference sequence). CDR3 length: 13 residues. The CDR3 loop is CASSAGLAETQYF. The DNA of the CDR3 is TGTGCTAGCAGCGCTGGACTAGCGGAGACCCAGTACTTC. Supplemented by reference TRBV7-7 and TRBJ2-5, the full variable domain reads GAGVSQSPRYKVTKRGQDVTLRCDPISSHATLYWYQQALGQGPEFLTYFNYEAQPDKSGLPSDRFSAERPEGSISTLTIQRTEQRDSAMYRCASSAGLAETQYFGPGTRLLVL.

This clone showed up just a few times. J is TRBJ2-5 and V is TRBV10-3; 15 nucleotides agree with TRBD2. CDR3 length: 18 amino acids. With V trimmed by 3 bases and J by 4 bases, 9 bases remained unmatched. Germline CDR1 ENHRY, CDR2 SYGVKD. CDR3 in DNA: TGTGCCATCAGTGACCCCAGGGGACTAGCGGGAGGTGGAGAGACCCAGTACTTC. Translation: CAISDPRGLAGGGETQYF.

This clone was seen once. CDR3 coding DNA: TGTGCCAGCAGCGCGGGACTAGCGGCCACAGATACGCAGTATTTT. Residues: CASSAGLAATDTQYF. V usage is TRBV9 and J usage is TRBJ2-3, with 11 bases identical to TRBD2. The V segment lost 3 bases and the J segment 2 bases; nucleotides outside the gene matches: 2. The length of the CDR3 is 15 residues. Germline V gene lookup returns CDR1 SGDLS and CDR2 YYNGEE.

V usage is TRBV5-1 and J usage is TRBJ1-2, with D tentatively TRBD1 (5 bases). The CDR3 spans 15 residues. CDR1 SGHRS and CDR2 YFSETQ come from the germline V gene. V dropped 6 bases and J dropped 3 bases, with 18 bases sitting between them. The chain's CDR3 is CASTRGQGRDYGYTF. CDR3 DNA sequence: TGCGCCAGCACGCGTGGGCAGGGTAGGGACTATGGCTACACCTTC.

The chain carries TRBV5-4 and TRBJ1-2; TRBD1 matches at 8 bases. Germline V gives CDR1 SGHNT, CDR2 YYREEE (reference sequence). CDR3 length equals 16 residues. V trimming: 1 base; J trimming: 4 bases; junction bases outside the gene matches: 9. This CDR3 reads CASSLPSQGGFYGYTF. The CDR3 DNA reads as TGTGCCAGCAGCTTGCCATCACAGGGGGGATTCTATGGCTACACCTTC.

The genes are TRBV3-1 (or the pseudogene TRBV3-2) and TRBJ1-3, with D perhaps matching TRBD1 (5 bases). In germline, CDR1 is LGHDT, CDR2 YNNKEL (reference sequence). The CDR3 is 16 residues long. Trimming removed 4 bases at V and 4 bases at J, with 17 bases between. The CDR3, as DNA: TGTGCCAGCAGCCTGGACCTCGGGGGATCCGGAAACACCATATATTTT. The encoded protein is CASSLDLGGSGNTIYF.

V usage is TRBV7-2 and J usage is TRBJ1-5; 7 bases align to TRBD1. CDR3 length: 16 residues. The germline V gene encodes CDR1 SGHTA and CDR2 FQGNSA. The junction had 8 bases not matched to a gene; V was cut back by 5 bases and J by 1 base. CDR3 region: CASSGRQGASNQPQHF. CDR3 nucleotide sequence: TGTGCCAGCAGCGGGCGACAGGGAGCGAGCAATCAGCCCCAGCATTTT.

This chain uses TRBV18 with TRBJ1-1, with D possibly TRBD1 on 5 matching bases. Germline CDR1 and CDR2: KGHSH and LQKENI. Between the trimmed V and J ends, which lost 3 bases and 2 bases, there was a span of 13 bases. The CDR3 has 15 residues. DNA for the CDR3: TGTGCCAGCTCACCGGCGGGGGGGATCAACACTGAAGCTTTCTTT. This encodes CASSPAGGINTEAFF. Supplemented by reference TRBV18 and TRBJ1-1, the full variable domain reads NAGVMQNPRHLVRRRGQEARLRCSPMKGHSHVYWYRQLPEEGLKFMVYLQKENIIDESGMPKERFSAEFPKEGPSILRIQQVVRGDSAAYFCASSPAGGINTEAFFGQGTRLTVV.

The DNA of the CDR3 is TGTGCCAGCAGCCCCGTTGGGACTAGCGGGAGGTGGAGCTCCTACGAGCAGTACTTC. Residues: CASSPVGTSGRWSSYEQYF. The rearrangement links TRBV7-2 to TRBJ2-7; the match to TRBD2 covers 15 bases. The CDR3 spans 19 residues. Germline V gives CDR1 SGHTA, CDR2 FQGNSA. J was trimmed by 0 bases and V by 5 bases; bases with no gene match: 11.

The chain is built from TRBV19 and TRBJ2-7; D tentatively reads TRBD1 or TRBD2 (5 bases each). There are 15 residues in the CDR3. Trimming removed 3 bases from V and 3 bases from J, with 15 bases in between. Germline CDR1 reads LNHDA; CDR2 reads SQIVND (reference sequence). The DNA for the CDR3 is TGTGCCAGTAGTATCTCCCCCCGGGACCACTACGAGCAGTACTTC. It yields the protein CASSISPRDHYEQYF.

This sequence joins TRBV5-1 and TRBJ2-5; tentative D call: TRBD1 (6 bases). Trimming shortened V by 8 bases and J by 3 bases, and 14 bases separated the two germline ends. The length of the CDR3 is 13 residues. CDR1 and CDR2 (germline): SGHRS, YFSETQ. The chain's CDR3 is CASWAGTKETQYF. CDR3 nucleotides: TGCGCCAGTTGGGCCGGGACAAAAGAGACCCAGTACTTC.

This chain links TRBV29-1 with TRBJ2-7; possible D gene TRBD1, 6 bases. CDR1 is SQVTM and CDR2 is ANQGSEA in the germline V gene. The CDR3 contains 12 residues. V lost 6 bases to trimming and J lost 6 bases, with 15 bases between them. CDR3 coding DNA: TGCAGCGTCGACCAGGGGACCGGCGAGCAGTACTTC. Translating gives CSVDQGTGEQYF.

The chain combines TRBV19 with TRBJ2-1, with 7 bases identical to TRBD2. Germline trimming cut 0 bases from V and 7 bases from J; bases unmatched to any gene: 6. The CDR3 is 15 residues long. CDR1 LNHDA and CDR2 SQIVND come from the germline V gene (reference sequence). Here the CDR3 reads CASSIDRWGGNEQFF. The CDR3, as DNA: TGTGCCAGTAGTATAGATCGTTGGGGAGGGAATGAGCAGTTCTTC.

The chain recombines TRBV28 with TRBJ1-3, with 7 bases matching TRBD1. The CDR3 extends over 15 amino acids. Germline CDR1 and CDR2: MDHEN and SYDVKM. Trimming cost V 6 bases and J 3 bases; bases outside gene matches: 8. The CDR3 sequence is CASSRQGVSGNTIYF. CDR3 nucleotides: TGTGCCAGCAGCAGACAGGGAGTTAGTGGAAACACCATATATTTT.